A selection of T cell receptor beta chains follows, all from one sample in a study of T cells after yellow fever vaccination. TCRdb fed the 5' RACE reads into MiXCR, producing one record per CDR3 protein. The repertoire consists of about 350,000 distinct CDR3 sequences, with 7% to 10% occurring once and the leading ten covering around 17%. Sequencing used PBMCs, obtained about 49 days after the first yellow fever vaccination. These TCRs come from a man aged 18 to 29 who received the YFV17D yellow fever vaccine. Each CDR3 is given with its conserved first and last residue. Fields, in order: V gene, J gene, D gene, clone size, CDR3 DNA, CDR3 protein. The D gene is left open where the match is weak. The size field is filled for only some rows; it gives once, few, many or a size class.

V gene: TRBV7-9
J gene: TRBJ2-3
D gene: TRBD2
clone size: NA
CDR3 DNA: TGTGCCAGCAGCAAAATAGCGGGGCGGGGGAAGGATACGCAGTATTTT
CDR3 protein: CASSKIAGRGKDTQYF

V gene: TRBV5-1
J gene: TRBJ1-5
D gene: TRBD1
clone size: many
CDR3 DNA: TGCGCCAGCAGCTATGGACAGGGAGGGCCCCAGCATTTT
CDR3 protein: CASSYGQGGPQHF

V gene: TRBV4-3
J gene: TRBJ2-2
D gene: TRBD2
clone size: NA
CDR3 DNA: TGCGCCAGCAGCCAGCAGCTCGGACTAGCGGGGGACACCGGGGAGCTGTTTTTT
CDR3 protein: CASSQQLGLAGDTGELFF

V gene: TRBV7-2
J gene: TRBJ1-5
D gene: TRBD1
clone size: NA
CDR3 DNA: TGTGCCAGCAGCCAGCGAGGGGGCCGTCAGCCCCAGCATTTT
CDR3 protein: CASSQRGGRQPQHF

V gene: TRBV10-3
J gene: TRBJ1-1
D gene: TRBD1
clone size: few
CDR3 DNA: TGTGCCATCAGGAACAGGGGGCTGAACACTGAAGCTTTCTTT
CDR3 protein: CAIRNRGLNTEAFF

V gene: TRBV12-3/TRBV12-4
J gene: TRBJ1-1
D gene: NA
clone size: few
CDR3 DNA: TGTGCCAGCAGTCCCCCCGGAGGGTCGGCTATGGCTTTCTTT
CDR3 protein: CASSPPGGSAMAFF

V gene: TRBV14
J gene: TRBJ1-5
D gene: NA
clone size: few
CDR3 DNA: TGTGCCAGCAGCCACAGTAGCAATCAGCCCCAGCATTTT
CDR3 protein: CASSHSSNQPQHF

V gene: TRBV5-5
J gene: TRBJ2-2
D gene: TRBD2
clone size: NA
CDR3 DNA: TGTGCCAGCAGCCCGCCACTAGCGGGGGACACCGGGGGGCTGTTTTTT
CDR3 protein: CASSPPLAGDTGGLFF

V gene: TRBV7-3
J gene: TRBJ2-1
D gene: NA
clone size: NA
CDR3 DNA: TGTGCCAGCAGCCCAATGGGGAGGTACAATGAGCAGTTCTTC
CDR3 protein: CASSPMGRYNEQFF

V gene: TRBV20-1
J gene: TRBJ2-3
D gene: NA
clone size: NA
CDR3 DNA: TGCAGTGCTTCCCGGACAGCTAGCACAGATACGCAGTATTTT
CDR3 protein: CSASRTASTDTQYF

V gene: TRBV2
J gene: TRBJ1-4
D gene: NA
clone size: few
CDR3 DNA: TGTGCCAGCAGTGAAAACAGGCTACCAACTAATGAAAAACTGTTTTTT
CDR3 protein: CASSENRLPTNEKLFF

V gene: TRBV20-1
J gene: TRBJ2-4
D gene: NA
clone size: NA
CDR3 DNA: TGCAGTGCTAGGGGCTCTGGTGGCAGGGCCTCGGGCATTCAGTACTTC
CDR3 protein: CSARGSGGRASGIQYF

V gene: TRBV12-3/TRBV12-4
J gene: TRBJ1-6
D gene: TRBD1
clone size: few
CDR3 DNA: TGTGCCAGCAGTCCCGGACAGGGAAGGACACCCCTCCACTTT
CDR3 protein: CASSPGQGRTPLHF

V gene: TRBV27
J gene: TRBJ1-1
D gene: NA
clone size: many
CDR3 DNA: TGTGCCAGCAGTTTTCAGGGGACAAACACTGAAGCTTTCTTT
CDR3 protein: CASSFQGTNTEAFF

V gene: TRBV12-3/TRBV12-4
J gene: TRBJ1-1
D gene: NA
clone size: NA
CDR3 DNA: TGTGCCTCGGATTCGGGGAACACTGAAGCTTTCTTT
CDR3 protein: CASDSGNTEAFF

V gene: TRBV7-2
J gene: TRBJ2-4
D gene: TRBD2
clone size: many
CDR3 DNA: TGTGCCAGCAGCTTATGGGGGGGGTCGGCCAAAAACATTCAGTACTTC
CDR3 protein: CASSLWGGSAKNIQYF

V gene: TRBV20-1
J gene: TRBJ2-1
D gene: NA
clone size: many
CDR3 DNA: TGCAGTGCTACTATAGGTGGCGGGGCCGCAAATGAGCAGTTCTTC
CDR3 protein: CSATIGGGAANEQFF

V gene: TRBV6-5
J gene: TRBJ1-2
D gene: NA
clone size: NA
CDR3 DNA: TGTGCCAGCAGTACTAAACAGGGTTATTCCGGTGGCTACACCTTC
CDR3 protein: CASSTKQGYSGGYTF

V gene: TRBV7-2
J gene: TRBJ2-5
D gene: TRBD2
clone size: NA
CDR3 DNA: TGTGCCAGCAGCTTCGGGGGGTCCCGAGAGACCCAGTACTTC
CDR3 protein: CASSFGGSRETQYF

V gene: TRBV24-1
J gene: TRBJ1-6
D gene: NA
clone size: few
CDR3 DNA: TGTGCCACCAGTGATCCGGGTGTAGGTTCACCCCTCCACTTT
CDR3 protein: CATSDPGVGSPLHF

V gene: TRBV5-4
J gene: TRBJ2-2
D gene: NA
clone size: few
CDR3 DNA: TGTGCCAGCAGCTCCAACTCGCCCGGGGAGCTGTTTTTT
CDR3 protein: CASSSNSPGELFF

V gene: TRBV20-1
J gene: TRBJ2-1
D gene: NA
clone size: few
CDR3 DNA: TGCAGTGCTAGAGTGGGTGAGCAGTTCTTC
CDR3 protein: CSARVGEQFF

V gene: TRBV30
J gene: TRBJ1-1
D gene: NA
clone size: NA
CDR3 DNA: TGTGCCTCGAACAAAAACACTGAAGCTTTCTTT
CDR3 protein: CASNKNTEAFF

V gene: TRBV7-2
J gene: TRBJ2-7
D gene: NA
clone size: few
CDR3 DNA: TGTGCCAGCAGCTTTGCATCCGTGAGTCAGCAGTACTTC
CDR3 protein: CASSFASVSQQYF

V gene: TRBV5-1
J gene: TRBJ2-7
D gene: TRBD1
clone size: NA
CDR3 DNA: TGCGCCAGCAAAAAACCGGGACAGGGTCCCTACGAGCAGTACTTC
CDR3 protein: CASKKPGQGPYEQYF

V gene: TRBV6-5
J gene: TRBJ2-3
D gene: NA
clone size: NA
CDR3 DNA: TGTGCCAGCAGTTACTCGACGGTAGATACGCAGTATTTT
CDR3 protein: CASSYSTVDTQYF

V gene: TRBV7-3
J gene: TRBJ2-2
D gene: NA
clone size: few
CDR3 DNA: TGTGCCAGCAGCTCTTCGAGCTTGACCGGGGAGCTGTTTTTT
CDR3 protein: CASSSSSLTGELFF

V gene: TRBV7-2
J gene: TRBJ1-2
D gene: NA
clone size: few
CDR3 DNA: TGTGCCAGCAGCTCCGACAGGTGGGGTCGGGGCTACACCTTC
CDR3 protein: CASSSDRWGRGYTF

V gene: TRBV6-6
J gene: TRBJ1-6
D gene: NA
clone size: few
CDR3 DNA: TGTGCCAGCAGTCAGCTCGGTTCACCCCTCCACTTT
CDR3 protein: CASSQLGSPLHF

V gene: TRBV29-1
J gene: TRBJ1-2
D gene: NA
clone size: NA
CDR3 DNA: TGCAGCTCCCTGACAGACGCCTATGGCTACACCTTC
CDR3 protein: CSSLTDAYGYTF